The 3 T cell receptor beta chains listed next were all sequenced from one sample in a study of blood T cell repertoires in COVID-19. The assay was immunoSEQ multiplex PCR, and TCRdb's table has in-frame clones only and misses some. The sample includes roughly 87,000 clones, around 72% of them seen just once. Sequenced: peripheral blood. These TCRs come from a woman aged 80 or over with acute or convalescent COVID-19.

A note on this clone: This CDR3 is also generated by other DNA sequences in the sample. The rearrangement uses TRBV19 and TRBJ2-5; a possible D gene is TRBD1 (6 bases). Germline CDR1 LNHDA, CDR2 SQIVND (reference sequence). V lost 4 bases and J 2 bases, leaving 11 bases between the germline ends. This CDR3 has 14 amino acids. CDR3 bases: TGTGCCAGTAGTAATGGGGGCTCTCAAGAGACCCAGTACTTC. Translating gives CASSNGGSQETQYF.

This chain links TRBV5-1 with TRBJ1-6, with 8 bases matching TRBD1. Germline CDR1 reads SGHRS; CDR2 reads YFSETQ. V was clipped by 4 bases and J by 7 bases; unmatched bases: 7. The length of the CDR3 is 15 residues. CDR3 DNA sequence: TGCGCCAGCAGCCCGAGGACAGGGAGGAATTCACCCCTCCACTTT. This codes for CASSPRTGRNSPLHF.

This clone has a count of ten or more. The rearrangement links TRBV4-1 to TRBJ1-5; D is unclear. Germline V CDR1 and CDR2: MGHRA, YSYEKL. V was pared by 1 base and J by 1 base, with 5 bases between. The CDR3 consists of 14 residues. CDR3 loop: CASSQGLSNQPQHF. Written as DNA, the CDR3 is TGCGCCAGCAGCCAAGGGCTCAGCAATCAGCCCCAGCATTTT.